These 20 T cell receptor beta chains came from one sample sequenced in a study of CD8 T cells in ankylosing spondylitis listed by TCRdb under 2017. Library prep was done by 5' RACE. These reads were obtained on an Illumina HiSeq 2500. The public reads were reanalyzed by TCRdb: fastp trimming at Q25, MiXCR alignment, in-frame beta chains only. Rows are unified per CDR3 protein, each entry keeping the most common DNA and genes. The sample profile shows around 250,000 distinct CDR3 sequences; around 11% of them were found once. The top ten clones comprise 6% to 8% of the sample. The specimen sequenced was blood, either unsorted or a sorted T cell fraction (not recorded which). These receptors were taken from a male donor with ankylosing spondylitis or in good health (not recorded which).

Comments on this clonotype: This may be a read error, as it is one base from a much larger clone. CDR3 sequence reads: CASSLEAYEQYF. In DNA, the CDR3 is TGTGCCAGCAGCTTAGAAGCCTACGAGCAGTACTTC. The V and J genes are TRBV11-2 and TRBJ2-7; no definite D call. CDR1 SGHAT and CDR2 FQNNGV come from the germline V gene. This CDR3 has 12 amino acids. Trimming shortened V by 0 bases and J by 2 bases, and 2 bases separated the two germline ends.

The table lists this clonotype with many counts. V and J are TRBV10-3 and TRBJ1-1, with 8 nucleotides matching TRBD1. Germline CDR1 reads ENHRY; CDR2 reads SYGVKD. Trimming at V came to 5 bases and at J to 6 bases, leaving 2 bases not matched to a gene. The CDR3 covers 12 residues. For the CDR3, the DNA is TGTGCCATCAGTAAGACAGGGGCTGAAGCTTTCTTT. This sequence encodes CAISKTGAEAFF.

This clonotype was counted ten times or more. The chain links TRBV20-1 to TRBJ2-7; possibly TRBD1 for D (5 bases). Per germline, CDR1 DFQATT and CDR2 SNEGSKA (reference sequence). Trimming stripped 6 bases from V and 6 bases from J, with 21 bases between. The CDR3 extends over 14 amino acids. The CDR3 DNA reads as TGCAGTGCAGAAATAGGTGCAGCAGGGTTCGAGCAGTACTTC. Its translation: CSAEIGAAGFEQYF.

This clonotype was counted between two and nine times. The CDR3 loop is CASSYTRSYNEQFF. CDR3 bases: TGTGCCAGCAGTTACACCCGTTCCTACAATGAGCAGTTCTTC. The chain links TRBV6-5 to TRBJ2-1; the D is unclear. The length of the CDR3 is 14 residues. Germline CDR1 reads MNHEY; CDR2 reads SVGAGI. Trimming stripped 2 bases from V and 1 base from J, with 6 bases between.

This clonotype was counted only a few times. J is TRBJ2-6 and V is TRBV4-2, with 7 bases that match TRBD2. V lost 2 bases to trimming and J lost 2 bases; unmatched junction nucleotides: 6. Germline CDR1 is LGHNA and CDR2 is YNFKEQ. There are 17 residues in the CDR3. The CDR3 region has the DNA TGTGCCAGCAGCCAAATACAGGCGGGAGCTGGGGCCAACGTCCTGACTTTC. Translation: CASSQIQAGAGANVLTF.

This clonotype has a count of ten or more. The chain carries TRBV24-1 and TRBJ2-6; 7 bases agree with TRBD1. CDR1 KGHDR and CDR2 SFDVKD come from the germline V gene. The length of the CDR3 is 15 residues. V lost 10 bases to trimming and J lost 4 bases; unmatched junction nucleotides: 9. For the CDR3, the DNA is TGTGCCACAGCCATCGGGACAGCCGGGGCCAACGTCCTGACTTTC. Amino acid sequence: CATAIGTAGANVLTF.

The sample holds a few counts of this clonotype. This chain connects TRBV5-1 to TRBJ2-3; tentative D call: TRBD1 (6 bases). The CDR3 has 15 residues. V lost 0 bases and J lost 2, with 10 bases in between. Germline V gives CDR1 SGHRS, CDR2 YFSETQ. The CDR3 spells CASSLGQANTDTQYF. The DNA for the CDR3 is TGCGCCAGCAGCTTGGGACAGGCCAACACAGATACGCAGTATTTT. The whole variable domain, filled in from reference TRBV5-1 and TRBJ2-3, reads KAGVTQTPRYLIKTRGQQVTLSCSPISGHRSVSWYQQTPGQGLQFLFEYFSETQRNKGNFPGRFSGRQFSNSRSEMNVSTLELGDSALYLCASSLGQANTDTQYFGPGTRLTVL.

The V and J genes are TRBV3-1 and TRBJ2-3; TRBD2 is a possible D gene (6 bases). The CDR3 length is 15 residues. The V end was cut by 1 base, the J end by 3 bases, with 11 bases between. Germline-derived CDR1 and CDR2 are LGHDT and YNNKEL (reference sequence). CDR3 bases: TGTGCCAGCAGCCAAGGGATGGCGGGGACAGATACGCAGTATTTT. As protein: CASSQGMAGTDTQYF.

The genes are TRBV2 and TRBJ2-2; D may be TRBD2 (6 bases). Germline-derived CDR1 and CDR2 are SNHLY and FYNNEI. The length of the CDR3 is 15 residues. Deletions cut 6 bases from V and 3 bases from J, with 14 bases between. CDR3 nucleotide sequence: TGTGCCAGCAGCGAGCGGGCTGCTGACACCGGGGAGCTGTTTTTT. Protein sequence: CASSERAADTGELFF.

This clonotype was counted ten times or more. The V call is TRBV10-3, the J call TRBJ2-7, with TRBD2 matching over 13 bases. V dropped 11 bases and J dropped 5; count of bases not matched to a gene: 6. Per the germline V gene, CDR1 is ENHRY and CDR2 is SYGVKD. The CDR3 has 13 residues. CDR3 amino acids: CASKTSGGNEQYF. In DNA form, the CDR3 reads TGTGCCTCGAAGACTAGCGGGGGGAACGAGCAGTACTTC.

Details on this clonotype: One junction end does not reproduce the germline sequence, and a read error may be involved. V is TRBV29-1 and J is TRBJ2-5; 8 bases line up with TRBD1. Germline V gene data show CDR1 as SQVTM and CDR2 as ANQGSEA. This CDR3 spans 12 amino acids. The CDR3 DNA is TGCAACGTTGCAACAGGGGGAGAGACCCAGTACTTC. Its protein product is CNVATGGETQYF.

Many counts were recorded for this clonotype. The chain uses TRBV20-1 and TRBJ2-1; tentatively, D is TRBD2 (5 bases). The CDR3 length is 13 residues. The germline V gene encodes CDR1 DFQATT and CDR2 SNEGSKA (reference sequence). Trimming took off 3 bases at V and 5 bases at J, with 11 bases between the two ends. The CDR3 reads CSASGLADNEQFF. The DNA of the CDR3 is TGCAGTGCTAGCGGGCTAGCCGACAATGAGCAGTTCTTC.

The chain uses TRBV28 and TRBJ2-5, with 7 bases fitting TRBD2. The CDR3 is 13 amino acids. V lost 3 bases to trimming and J lost 5 bases; unmatched junction nucleotides: 3. CDR1 is MDHEN and CDR2 is SYDVKM in the germline V gene. CDR3 region: CASSLEGGETQYF. The CDR3 DNA follows: TGTGCCAGCAGTTTGGAGGGAGGGGAGACCCAGTACTTC.

The V call is TRBV27, the J call TRBJ2-7; unclear D gene. The germline V and J ends were trimmed by 3 bases and 0 bases, with 9 bases remaining between them. Germline assignment: CDR1 MNHEY and CDR2 SMNVEV (reference sequence). The CDR3 totals 14 residues. CDR3 amino acids: CASSLTPGSYEQYF. The CDR3 DNA reads TGTGCCAGCAGTTTGACTCCCGGCTCCTACGAGCAGTACTTC.

This clonotype was recorded many times. This sequence joins TRBV5-1 and TRBJ1-1; 7 bases align to TRBD1. The germline CDR1 and CDR2 sequences are SGHRS and YFSETQ. CDR3 size: 15 residues. Unmatched junction bases numbered 11, after V lost 4 bases and J lost 5 bases. CDR3 loop: CASSPRAGGSTEAFF. CDR3 DNA sequence: TGCGCCAGCAGCCCCAGGGCAGGGGGAAGTACTGAAGCTTTCTTT.

The gene calls are TRBV28 and TRBJ1-2; 8 bases are a match to TRBD1. Germline V gene data show CDR1 as MDHEN and CDR2 as SYDVKM. With V trimmed by 6 bases and J by 7 bases, 7 bases remained unmatched. The CDR3 loop spans 13 amino acids. The CDR3 nucleotides are TGTGCCAGCAGCCAGGGGGCAGTTCCTGGCTACACCTTC. Translation gives CASSQGAVPGYTF.

The CDR3 sequence is CASSVSLGLVTGELFF. The CDR3 region has the DNA TGTGCCAGCAGCGTAAGCTTAGGACTAGTCACCGGGGAGCTGTTTTTT. The chain has TRBV9 and TRBJ2-2; TRBD2 matches 7 bases. Looked up from germline, CDR1 is SGDLS and CDR2 is YYNGEE. CDR3 size: 16 residues. The junction had 7 bases not matched to a gene; V was cut back by 1 base and J by 4 bases.

Many counts were recorded for this clonotype. The rearrangement uses TRBV5-1 and TRBJ2-1, with TRBD2 matching over 10 bases. The CDR3 totals 15 residues. Germline-derived CDR1 and CDR2 are SGHRS and YFSETQ. J lost 2 bases, V lost 6 bases, and 5 bases had no gene match. The DNA of the CDR3 is TGCGCCAGCACCCGGACTAGCGGCGCCTACAATGAGCAGTTCTTC. This gives the protein CASTRTSGAYNEQFF. The variable domain in full, with the rest retrieved from reference TRBV5-1 and TRBJ2-1, is KAGVTQTPRYLIKTRGQQVTLSCSPISGHRSVSWYQQTPGQGLQFLFEYFSETQRNKGNFPGRFSGRQFSNSRSEMNVSTLELGDSALYLCASTRTSGAYNEQFFGPGTRLTVL.

This clonotype appeared many times. The V call is TRBV7-8, the J call TRBJ2-1; possible D gene TRBD2, 7 bases. The CDR3 contains 15 residues. Germline V lookup: CDR1 SGHVS, CDR2 FQNEAQ. V lost 1 base, J lost 7 bases, and 14 bases lay in between. The CDR3 coding sequence is TGTGCCAGCAGCTTAGGGGGGGGGCCGGGAAATGAGCAGTTCTTC. This gives the protein CASSLGGGPGNEQFF.

The rearrangement uses TRBV2 and TRBJ2-1; 13 positions match TRBD2. The junction had 5 bases not matched to a gene; V was cut back by 2 bases and J by 10 bases. The CDR3 totals 15 residues. CDR1 is SNHLY, CDR2 FYNNEI, per germline. The CDR3 protein is CASSERGTSGDEQFF. In DNA form, the CDR3 reads TGTGCCAGCAGTGAACGGGGGACTAGCGGGGACGAGCAGTTCTTC. Based on the CDR3 plus reference TRBV2 and TRBJ2-1, the full variable domain is EPEVTQTPSHQVTQMGQEVILRCVPISNHLYFYWYRQILGQKVEFLVSFYNNEISEKSEIFDDQFSVERPDGSNFTLKIRSTKLEDSAMYFCASSERGTSGDEQFFGPGTRLTVL.